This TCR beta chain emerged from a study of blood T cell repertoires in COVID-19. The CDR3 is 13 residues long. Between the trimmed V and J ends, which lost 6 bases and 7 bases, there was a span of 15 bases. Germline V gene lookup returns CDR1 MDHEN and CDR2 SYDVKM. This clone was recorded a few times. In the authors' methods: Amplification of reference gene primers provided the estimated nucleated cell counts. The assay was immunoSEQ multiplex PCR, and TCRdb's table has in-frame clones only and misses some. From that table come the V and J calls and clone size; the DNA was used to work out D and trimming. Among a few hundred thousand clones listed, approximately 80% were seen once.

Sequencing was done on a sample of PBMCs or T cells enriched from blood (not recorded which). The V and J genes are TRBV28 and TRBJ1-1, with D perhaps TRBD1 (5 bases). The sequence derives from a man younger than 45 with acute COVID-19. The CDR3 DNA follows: TGTGCCAGCAGGCCATTCAGTAGGGGTGAAGCTTTCTTT. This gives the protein CASRPFSRGEAFF.